This entry lists 13 T cell receptor beta chains sequenced from one sample in a study of radiation and T cells in renal cell carcinoma. The time point here: blood 2 weeks post-SBRT. Treatment in this sample: 15 Gy SBRT to primary tumor, nephrectomy 4 weeks later. Generated by immunoSEQ multiplex PCR, the TCRdb table keeps only in-frame clones and is missing some. The table records some 130,000 clones, around four fifths of them present only once. The material sequenced was blood, taken from a patient whose treatment included radiotherapy and nephrectomy. Every receptor here comes from a woman aged 55 to 70 with renal cell carcinoma.

This sequence joins TRBV10-3 and TRBJ1-5; D gene ambiguous. CDR3 size: 13 residues. Looked up from germline, CDR1 is ENHRY and CDR2 is SYGVKD. V lost 2 bases and J lost 7, with 9 bases in between. The CDR3 DNA follows: TGTGCCATCAGTGAGGGCCAAGAGCAGCCCCAGCATTTT. This sequence encodes CAISEGQEQPQHF.

This rearrangement joins TRBV9 to TRBJ1-5; D call uncertain. Germline loops: CDR1 SGDLS, CDR2 YYNGEE. V gave up 7 bases and J gave up 6 bases, with 11 bases separating them. This CDR3 has 12 residues. This CDR3 reads CASGREAQPQHF. CDR3 DNA sequence: TGTGCCAGCGGGAGGGAGGCTCAGCCCCAGCATTTT.

The CDR3 nucleotides read TGTGCCATCATGGGGGAGGGATACACTGAAGCTTTCTTT. This gives the protein CAIMGEGYTEAFF. The chain has TRBV10-3 and TRBJ1-1; possibly TRBD1 for D (5 bases). Trimming took off 7 bases at V and 3 bases at J, with 12 bases between the two ends. The germline V gene has CDR1 ENHRY and CDR2 SYGVKD. This CDR3 region has 13 residues.

The CDR3 here is CASSDGLAGRETQYF. CDR3 in DNA: TGTGCCAGCAGTGACGGACTAGCGGGGAGGGAGACCCAGTACTTC. The J gene is TRBJ2-5, the V gene TRBV2, with 12 bases that match TRBD2. The germline V gene has CDR1 SNHLY and CDR2 FYNNEI. The J segment lost 5 bases and the V segment lost 3 bases, leaving 4 bases of the junction unmatched. The CDR3 loop spans 15 amino acids.

In this sample, this clone turned up once. The chain is built from TRBV28 and TRBJ1-4; D is ambiguous. Germline assignment: CDR1 MDHEN and CDR2 SYDVKM. Trimming took 2 bases from V and 9 from J, leaving 22 bases between them. This CDR3 has 17 amino acids. The CDR3 loop is CASSLSMGVGRPKKLFF. CDR3 DNA sequence: TGTGCCAGCAGTTTAAGTATGGGCGTCGGCAGGCCTAAAAAACTGTTTTTT.

The chain employs TRBV6-6 and TRBJ2-7; perhaps TRBD1 as D (6 bases). Deletions cut 6 bases from V and 3 bases from J, with 18 bases between. The CDR3 runs 15 residues. The germline CDR1 and CDR2 sequences are MNHNY and SVGAGI (reference sequence). The CDR3 reads CASSPPPQGNYEQYF. CDR3 coding DNA: TGTGCCAGCAGCCCACCCCCGCAGGGGAACTACGAGCAGTACTTC.

The genes are TRBV10-3 and TRBJ1-4, with no clear D. The V end lost 3 bases, the J end lost 6 bases, and 8 bases lay between the germline ends. In germline, CDR1 is ENHRY, CDR2 SYGVKD. The CDR3 spans 13 residues. In nucleotides, the CDR3 is TGTGCCATCAGTGACAACGGGTATGAAAAACTGTTTTTT. Its translation: CAISDNGYEKLFF.

This chain links TRBV7-9 with TRBJ1-2, with no clear D. The CDR3 spans 16 residues. Germline values: CDR1 SEHNR, CDR2 FQNEAQ (reference sequence). The germline V and J ends were trimmed by 1 base and 2 bases, with 14 bases remaining between them. This CDR3 is CASSLEGSSFNYGYTF. The CDR3 DNA sequence: TGTGCCAGCAGCTTAGAGGGCTCGAGCTTCAACTATGGCTACACCTTC.

This clone was recorded once. This sequence joins TRBV5-1 and TRBJ1-2, with 8 positions matching TRBD1. V lost 2 bases, J lost 6 bases, and 6 bases stayed unmatched. Germline V lookup: CDR1 SGHRS, CDR2 YFSETQ. There are 14 residues in the CDR3. The CDR3 here is CASSFRDRRNGYTF. CDR3 sequence (DNA): TGCGCCAGCAGCTTCCGGGACAGGCGGAATGGCTACACCTTC.

This clone was recorded only once. The chain couples TRBV18 to TRBJ2-5; TRBD1 matches at 10 bases. V lost 0 bases and J lost 1; bases outside the gene matches: 5. The CDR3 totals 17 residues. Germline CDR1 reads KGHSH; CDR2 reads LQKENI. CDR3 sequence: CASSPPPDRGFQETQYF. In nucleotides, the CDR3 is TGTGCCAGCTCACCACCACCGGACAGGGGGTTCCAAGAGACCCAGTACTTC.

The CDR3 loop reads CASKGQGRAYHEQYF. In nucleotides, the CDR3 is TGTGCCAGCAAGGGCCAGGGACGGGCTTATCACGAGCAGTACTTC. The V call is TRBV6-6, the J call TRBJ2-7, with D possibly being TRBD1 or TRBD2 (5 bases each). Per the germline V gene, CDR1 is MNHNY and CDR2 is SVGAGI (reference sequence). Trimming took off 7 bases at V and 5 bases at J, with 21 bases between the two ends. There are 15 residues in the CDR3.

V is TRBV9 and J is TRBJ2-1; 9 bases are shared with TRBD1. The junction had 15 bases not matched to a gene; V was cut back by 2 bases and J by 15 bases. Per the germline V gene, CDR1 is SGDLS and CDR2 is YYNGEE. The CDR3 has 15 residues. CDR3 protein: CASSVRDRVFGIWFF. The CDR3 bases are TGTGCCAGCAGCGTTCGGGACAGGGTTTTCGGTATTTGGTTCTTC.

This clone was counted between two and nine times. The V call is TRBV18, the J call TRBJ1-4; D is undetermined. Germline V gene data show CDR1 as KGHSH and CDR2 as LQKENI. Trimming cost V 6 bases and J 7 bases, with 15 bases left between them. This CDR3 comprises 14 residues. CDR3 residues: CASSPREAGEKLFF. The CDR3 nucleotides are TGTGCCAGCTCTCCCCGGGAGGCTGGTGAAAAACTGTTTTTT.